The 13 T cell receptor beta chains reported below all come from one sample, sequenced in a study of shared clonotypes between healthy human individuals. The method was immunoSEQ multiplex PCR; TCRdb's version includes in-frame clones alone and lacks a portion of them. The data show around 600,000 clones, approximately 95% seen once. CD45RO-negative, CCR7-positively selected cells formed the naive CD8 fraction, excluding terminally differentiated effector memory CD45RA+ cells. Sequenced material: naive CD8+ T cells sorted from blood. The origin of the receptors is a woman in her 30s in good health.

V is TRBV4-1 and J is TRBJ2-2; TRBD1 agrees at 7 bases. CDR3 length: 15 residues. CDR1 MGHRA and CDR2 YSYEKL come from the germline V gene. After removal of 1 base from V and 3 bases from J, the junction contained 2 bases not matched to a gene. CDR3 residues: CASSQGDSYTGELFF. The CDR3 nucleotides read TGCGCCAGCAGCCAAGGGGACAGTTACACCGGGGAGCTGTTTTTT.

The chain links TRBV13 to TRBJ1-1; D gene unclear. The CDR3 has 15 amino acids. CDR1 is PRHDT and CDR2 is FYEKMQ in the germline V gene (reference sequence). V lost 0 bases to trimming and J lost 0 bases, with 8 bases between them. The CDR3 nucleotides are TGTGCCAGCAGCTTAGGGTCCGCTTTGAACACTGAAGCTTTCTTT. Its protein is CASSLGSALNTEAFF.

The rearrangement uses TRBV29-1 and TRBJ2-1; no reliable D call. The V end was cut by 0 bases, the J end by 4 bases, with 19 bases between. This CDR3 has 17 amino acids. Germline loops: CDR1 SQVTM, CDR2 ANQGSEA. As DNA, the CDR3 is TGCAGCGTTGAAGAATGGCAGGACGCCATGGGATACAATGAGCAGTTCTTC. Protein product: CSVEEWQDAMGYNEQFF.

Regarding this clone: The sample has other DNA sequences that encode this CDR3 too. The V and J genes are TRBV11-2 and TRBJ2-1; D ambiguous. Looked up from germline, CDR1 is SGHAT and CDR2 is FQNNGV. The CDR3 extends over 12 amino acids. V was shortened by 1 base and J by 7 bases, with 5 bases between the two germline ends. The CDR3 sequence: CASSLVLNEQFF. DNA for the CDR3: TGTGCCAGCAGCTTAGTTTTGAATGAGCAGTTCTTC.

The V gene is TRBV5-6, the J gene TRBJ2-7, with a possible D match to TRBD1 (6 bases). V dropped 3 bases and J dropped 6 bases, with 10 bases sitting between them. CDR1 SGHDT and CDR2 YYEEEE come from the germline V gene. The CDR3 runs 12 residues. CDR3 in amino acids: CASSYRVSEQYF. As DNA, the CDR3 is TGTGCCAGCAGCTACAGGGTGTCCGAGCAGTACTTC.

The chain couples TRBV15 to TRBJ1-1; 7 bases fit TRBD1. Looked up from germline, CDR1 is LNHNV and CDR2 is YYDKDF (reference sequence). The CDR3 contains 16 residues. V shed 1 base and J 4 bases; nucleotides not matched to a gene: 9. As DNA, the CDR3 is TGTGCCACCAGCAGAGGATTGGAGGGGGCGTTCACTGAAGCTTTCTTT. It codes for CATSRGLEGAFTEAFF.

V is TRBV27 and J is TRBJ2-4; D is perhaps TRBD1 or TRBD2 (5 bases each). With 9 bases removed from V and 7 bases from J, the gap between germline ends came to 10 bases. The V gene's germline CDR1 is MNHEY and CDR2 SMNVEV (reference sequence). There are 11 residues in the CDR3. CDR3 in DNA: TGTGCCAGTGGGGGATCGAACATTCAGTACTTC. It yields the protein CASGGSNIQYF.

The DNA for the CDR3 is TGTGCCAGCTCACCAACAGGGGGTTATTACAATGAGCAGTTCTTC. This gives the protein CASSPTGGYYNEQFF. V usage is TRBV18 and J usage is TRBJ2-1, with 8 bases matching TRBD1. Losses at the gene ends were 2 bases for V and 4 bases for J; bases not matched to a gene: 4. CDR3 length equals 15 residues. In germline, CDR1 is KGHSH, CDR2 LQKENI. The variable domain in full, with the rest retrieved from reference TRBV18 and TRBJ2-1, is NAGVMQNPRHLVRRRGQEARLRCSPMKGHSHVYWYRQLPEEGLKFMVYLQKENIIDESGMPKERFSAEFPKEGPSILRIQQVVRGDSAAYFCASSPTGGYYNEQFFGPGTRLTVL.

The chain carries TRBV13 and TRBJ1-1; D call uncertain. This CDR3 region has 14 residues. Germline V lookup: CDR1 PRHDT, CDR2 FYEKMQ (reference sequence). The V end lost 7 bases, the J end lost 1 base, and 13 bases lay between the germline ends. The CDR3 DNA is TGTGCCAGCACCCCCTCGCGGGGGAACACTGAAGCTTTCTTT. It codes for CASTPSRGNTEAFF.

This chain joins TRBV13 and TRBJ2-1; 7 nucleotides match TRBD1. V gave up 5 bases and J gave up 9 bases; unmatched junction bases: 13. The CDR3 is 15 residues long. The germline gives CDR1 PRHDT, CDR2 FYEKMQ (reference sequence). DNA of the CDR3: TGTGCCAGCAGCCCGACAGGGCCTCCCTGGGGTGAGCAGTTCTTC. Translation gives CASSPTGPPWGEQFF.

The chain joins TRBV28 to TRBJ2-7, with a tentative D call TRBD1 (5 bases). The CDR3 consists of 13 residues. V was cut by 2 bases and J by 6 bases, with 11 bases left in between. Germline lookup yields CDR1 MDHEN and CDR2 SYDVKM. The DNA of the CDR3 is TGTGCCAGCAGTTTAAGGGGAATACGCGAGCAGTACTTC. It yields the protein CASSLRGIREQYF.

The chain combines TRBV10-3 with TRBJ2-7; TRBD2 matches at 12 bases. Germline V gene sequence: CDR1 ENHRY, CDR2 SYGVKD. CDR3 length equals 14 residues. Trimming at V came to 5 bases and at J to 6 bases, leaving 5 bases not matched to a gene. CDR3 protein: CAISSLTSGSEQYF. The CDR3, as DNA: TGTGCCATCAGTTCCTTGACTAGCGGGAGCGAGCAGTACTTC.

The chain has TRBV30 and TRBJ1-5; 7 positions agree with TRBD1. V shed 1 base, J shed 0 bases, and the junction held 12 bases outside the gene matches. CDR1 is GTSNPN and CDR2 is SVGIG in the germline V gene (reference sequence). The CDR3 has 18 residues. In DNA, the CDR3 is TGTGCCTGGAGTGGAATCGGGACAGCTTTCCCTAGCAATCAGCCCCAGCATTTT. This codes for CAWSGIGTAFPSNQPQHF.